Listed below are T cell receptor beta chains from one sample, sequenced in a study of blood T cell repertoires in COVID-19. Data came from immunoSEQ multiplex PCR; TCRdb stores just in-frame clones and leaves some out. This sample yields approximately 340,000 clones, of which around 83% are seen a single time; 3% belongs to the top ten. Sequenced: peripheral blood. These receptors were obtained from a man younger than 40 with active or convalescent COVID-19. Both conserved end residues are part of each CDR3. D genes are given only for firm matches. Where a row states a size, it is once, few, many or the class of an expanded clone; other rows omit it.

TRBV6-5	TRBJ1-5	.	.	TGTGCCAGCAGCCAACCCCGGGGGCCCCAGCATTTT	CASSQPRGPQHF
TRBV7-2	TRBJ2-3	.	.	TGTGCCAGCAGCTTTAGCATGGGGCCAGATACGCAGTATTTT	CASSFSMGPDTQYF
TRBV5-1	TRBJ1-5	.	TRBD1	TGCGCCAGCAGCTTAAGGGACAGGGGCCTACCCGTAAGCAATCAGCCCCAGCATTTT	CASSLRDRGLPVSNQPQHF
TRBV28	TRBJ2-2	.	TRBD2	TGTGCCAGCAGGCGGGAGTGGGTCACCGGGGAGCTGTTTTTT	CASRREWVTGELFF
TRBV9	TRBJ2-1	.	.	TGTGCCAGCAGCCCACTCGGGACGGGAGAATACAATGAGCAGTTCTTC	CASSPLGTGEYNEQFF
TRBV25-1	TRBJ1-6	.	.	TGTGCCAGCAGTGAAGTTTTTGGGGGGGGGAATTCACCCCTCCACTTT	CASSEVFGGGNSPLHF
TRBV2	TRBJ2-2	.	TRBD2	TGTGCCAGCAGTGTTCAGCGGGGCTCGAACACCGGGGAGCTGTTTTTT	CASSVQRGSNTGELFF
TRBV7-7	TRBJ2-1	.	.	TGTGCCAGCAGCTTAGACAGTTCCGGGGGAGAGCAGTTCTTC	CASSLDSSGGEQFF
TRBV9	TRBJ1-4	few	TRBD1	TGTGCCAGCAGCGGCCACAGGGGGATGGGAGAAAAACTGTTTTTT	CASSGHRGMGEKLFF
TRBV18	TRBJ1-3	.	TRBD1	TGTGCCAGCTCGCCGGGACAGGAGAGAAACACCATATATTTT	CASSPGQERNTIYF
TRBV4-2	TRBJ2-7	once	TRBD2	TGTGCCAGCAGCCAAGATTTAAGCGGGGGGTCGCTTATCTACGAGCAGTACTTC	CASSQDLSGGSLIYEQYF
TRBV4-2	TRBJ2-3	.	.	TGTGCCAGCAGCCCATCGGGGATTACCACAGATACGCAGTATTTT	CASSPSGITTDTQYF
TRBV28	TRBJ1-2	.	.	TGTGCCAGCAGCCCTAGGACAGTCTATGGCTACACCTTC	CASSPRTVYGYTF
TRBV2	TRBJ1-3	.	.	TGTGCCAGCAGTTACAAGTCACCCTTCTCTGGAAACACCATATATTTT	CASSYKSPFSGNTIYF
TRBV5-1	TRBJ2-3	.	TRBD2	TGCGCCAGCAGCTTGGTCCCGGGAGGGAGTCGGGGCACAGATACGCAGTATTTT	CASSLVPGGSRGTDTQYF
TRBV5-1	TRBJ2-5	once	.	TGCGCCAGCAGTCCCATCGCAGACAGGACAGAGACCCAGTACTTC	CASSPIADRTETQYF
TRBV18	TRBJ2-3	.	TRBD2	TGTGCCAGCCTGAGCGGGAGGAGTGAAGATACGCAGTATTTT	CASLSGRSEDTQYF
TRBV15	TRBJ2-7	.	.	TGTGCCACCAGCCTCCAAGCCAGGGTCCACGAGCAGTACTTC	CATSLQARVHEQYF
TRBV7-3	TRBJ2-2	.	TRBD2	TGTGCCAGCACCCCCAGGCGGGAGGGTGTAGGGGAGCTGTTTTTT	CASTPRREGVGELFF
TRBV5-1	TRBJ2-7	.	TRBD2	TGCGCCAGCAGCTTACCCCTAGCGGGGGCCCCCTCCTACGAGCAGTACTTC	CASSLPLAGAPSYEQYF
TRBV4-1	TRBJ1-2	.	.	TGCGCCAGCAGCCCACTTACGGGCTATGGCTACACCTTC	CASSPLTGYGYTF
TRBV19	TRBJ1-1	.	.	TGTGCCAGTAGTCAGGGTTCCGCCGAAGCTTTCTTT	CASSQGSAEAFF
TRBV6-1	TRBJ1-1	.	TRBD1	TGTGCCAGCAGTGACCCGGGACAGGGGTACACTGAAGCTTTCTTT	CASSDPGQGYTEAFF
TRBV4-1	TRBJ2-7	once	.	TGCGCCAGCAGCCAAGATCATAGAAGCGGGTTCTACGAGCAGTACTTC	CASSQDHRSGFYEQYF
TRBV10-3	TRBJ1-5	.	.	TGTGCCATCAGTGCCCAGGGAAGGGGTGATCAGCCCCAGCATTTT	CAISAQGRGDQPQHF
TRBV7-8	TRBJ2-7	.	.	TGTGCCAGCAGCTTAGACGGGCAGGGATGGAGCGAGCAGTACTTC	CASSLDGQGWSEQYF
TRBV19	TRBJ1-5	.	.	TGTGCCAGTAGTAAGGCTTCCGGGACTAAGCCCCAGCATTTT	CASSKASGTKPQHF
TRBV6-5	TRBJ2-3	.	.	TGTGCCACCAGGACAGAGAGGTGGATAGATACGCAGTATTTT	CATRTERWIDTQYF
TRBV5-1	TRBJ1-1	.	TRBD1	TGCGCCAGCACCGCGTCCCAGGGGGCGGGGACTGAAGCTTTCTTT	CASTASQGAGTEAFF
TRBV28	TRBJ1-2	.	.	TGTGCCAGCAGGACCTCTGGGCATCTCCTTGTTCACACCTTC	CASRTSGHLLVHTF
TRBV7-2	TRBJ1-1	.	TRBD1	TGTGCCAGCAGCTACGGACAGGTTGGAGATGAAGCTTTCTTT	CASSYGQVGDEAFF
TRBV11-3	TRBJ1-3	.	.	TGTGCCAGCAGCTTGGGGGGTACTGGAAACACCATATATTTT	CASSLGGTGNTIYF
TRBV2	TRBJ1-1	.	TRBD1	TGTGCCAGCAGTGAGTCGGGACAGGCAGTCATGGGTTTCTTT	CASSESGQAVMGFF
TRBV18	TRBJ1-2	.	.	TGTGCCAGCTCACCACAGGCAGGAAGCTATGGCTACACCTTC	CASSPQAGSYGYTF
TRBV19	TRBJ2-7	.	TRBD2	TGTGCCAGTAGGGGGGGGAGCTCCTACGAGCAGTACTTC	CASRGGSSYEQYF
TRBV7-8	TRBJ2-3	.	TRBD2	TGTGCCAGCAGCTTAGCGCGACTAGCGGGAGGTCCCAACCCTAGCACAGATACGCAGTATTTT	CASSLARLAGGPNPSTDTQYF
TRBV9	TRBJ1-1	.	.	TGTGCCAGCAGCGTAGATACCTCGGCAGGCAGGGAAGCTTTCTTT	CASSVDTSAGREAFF
TRBV28	TRBJ2-5	.	TRBD2	TGTGCCAGCAGTTCCCATTTGGGGGGGAAGGAGACCCAGTACTTC	CASSSHLGGKETQYF
TRBV6-2/TRBV6-3	TRBJ2-1	.	TRBD2	TGTGCCAGCAACCCCACTAGCGCTTACAATGAGCAGTTCTTC	CASNPTSAYNEQFF
TRBV4-1	TRBJ2-7	.	TRBD2	TGCGCCAGCACTCTTAGCGGGGGTCCTTCCTCCTACGAGCAGTACTTC	CASTLSGGPSSYEQYF
TRBV7-7	TRBJ2-1	few	TRBD2	TGTGCCAGCAGCCAGGCTAGCGGGAGTTGGAATGAGCAGTTCTTC	CASSQASGSWNEQFF
TRBV30	TRBJ1-6	.	TRBD1	TGTGCCTGGAAAGACAGGGCTAATTCACCCCTCCACTTT	CAWKDRANSPLHF